One sample yielded the 18 T cell receptor beta chains listed below, sequenced in a study of cytomegalovirus exposure and HLA in healthy donors. PCR used 60 Vbeta primers and 13 Jbeta primers. The assay was immunoSEQ multiplex PCR, and TCRdb's table has in-frame clones only and misses some. This table lists under 150,000 clones. Sequenced input: PBMCs. The receptors were gathered from a middle-aged man in good health and CMV-seronegative.

V is TRBV6-6 and J is TRBJ1-5, with TRBD1 matching 7 bases. Germline loops: CDR1 MNHNY, CDR2 SVGAGI (reference sequence). The CDR3 covers 16 residues. V was clipped by 6 bases and J by 3 bases; unmatched bases: 11. CDR3 in DNA: TGTGCCAGCAGCCGACTCCGACAGGGCTTCAATCAGCCCCAGCATTTT. Residues: CASSRLRQGFNQPQHF.

The rearrangement links TRBV7-9 to TRBJ1-5; 7 bases are shared with TRBD1. The CDR3 spans 14 residues. Trimming at V came to 4 bases and at J to 2 bases, leaving 2 bases not matched to a gene. Germline-derived CDR1 and CDR2 are SEHNR and FQNEAQ (reference sequence). The chain's CDR3 is CASSSTGGNQPQHF. CDR3 bases: TGTGCCAGCAGCTCCACAGGGGGCAATCAGCCCCAGCATTTT.

The chain links TRBV18 to TRBJ2-3; TRBD2 agrees at 10 bases. CDR1 and CDR2 (germline): KGHSH, LQKENI. J was trimmed by 0 bases and V by 1 base; bases with no gene match: 10. The CDR3 is 19 amino acids. CDR3 bases: TGTGCCAGCTCACCACTTCCAGCGGGGGGGGTTGCTAGCACAGATACGCAGTATTTT. Translating gives CASSPLPAGGVASTDTQYF.

The gene calls are TRBV6-1 and TRBJ1-4, with D possibly being TRBD1 (6 bases). The CDR3 runs 15 residues. V lost 4 bases, J lost 4 bases, and 13 bases lay in between. From germline, CDR1 is MNHNS and CDR2 SASEGT. The chain's CDR3 is CASSGTALLNEKLFF. CDR3 coding DNA: TGTGCCAGCAGTGGGACAGCACTACTTAATGAAAAACTGTTTTTT.

The chain uses TRBV28 and TRBJ1-5; TRBD1 agrees at 9 bases. This CDR3 has 15 residues. Trimming took 6 bases from V and 5 from J; bases not matched to a gene: 8. CDR1 and CDR2 from the germline V gene are MDHEN and SYDVKM. Here the CDR3 DNA reads TGTGCCAGCAGAACGGACAGGGGAAGGGATCAGCCCCAGCATTTT. It codes for CASRTDRGRDQPQHF.

The chain recombines TRBV10-3 with TRBJ1-1; 9 nucleotides agree with TRBD1. V dropped 2 bases and J dropped 1; count of bases not matched to a gene: 8. The CDR3 consists of 17 residues. Germline assignment: CDR1 ENHRY and CDR2 SYGVKD. CDR3 amino acids: CAISEPLGQGTNTEAFF. The CDR3 bases are TGTGCCATCAGTGAGCCCCTGGGACAGGGAACGAACACTGAAGCTTTCTTT.

The chain is built from TRBV6-6 and TRBJ1-5; 10 nucleotides align to TRBD1. The CDR3 contains 15 residues. Trimming at V came to 4 bases and at J to 5 bases, leaving 5 bases not matched to a gene. Per the germline V gene, CDR1 is MNHNY and CDR2 is SVGAGI (reference sequence). The CDR3 DNA is TGTGCCAGCAGTTGGGGACAGGGGCCAGATCAGCCCCAGCATTTT. Protein: CASSWGQGPDQPQHF.

The J gene is TRBJ1-2, the V gene TRBV5-4; D uncertain. V gave up 0 bases and J gave up 11 bases, with 11 bases separating them. CDR3 length: 12 amino acids. The germline V gene encodes CDR1 SGHNT and CDR2 YYREEE (reference sequence). The DNA of the CDR3 is TGTGCCAGCAGCTTGGGCCAGTCCCGATACACCTTC. It translates to CASSLGQSRYTF.

This chain connects TRBV5-4 to TRBJ2-5, with 12 positions matching TRBD2. The CDR3 is 17 residues long. V was pared by 4 bases and J by 4 bases, with 11 bases of the junction left unmatched. Germline assignment: CDR1 SGHNT and CDR2 YYREEE (reference sequence). The CDR3 DNA reads as TGTGCCAGCAGCACTGGATGGACTAGCGGGGTAGCAGAGACCCAGTACTTC. This codes for CASSTGWTSGVAETQYF.

The chain has TRBV11-1 and TRBJ2-7; the D is unclear. The CDR3 has 14 residues. Germline V lookup: CDR1 SGHAT, CDR2 FQDESV (reference sequence). V lost 1 base, J lost 1 base, and 8 bases lay in between. DNA for the CDR3: TGTGCCAGCAGCTTAGGTGGCGGTTCCTACGAGCAGTACTTC. This codes for CASSLGGGSYEQYF.

J is TRBJ1-2 and V is TRBV6-5; a weak D match, TRBD1 (6 bases). Germline V gene lookup returns CDR1 MNHEY and CDR2 SVGAGI. The CDR3 length is 14 residues. Trimming took off 7 bases at V and 2 bases at J, with 14 bases between the two ends. For the CDR3, the DNA is TGTGCCAGCAAACGAGGAACAGGGAACTATGGCTACACCTTC. Residues: CASKRGTGNYGYTF.

V is TRBV7-8 and J is TRBJ2-7; 8 bases match TRBD1. Germline loops: CDR1 SGHVS, CDR2 FQNEAQ. The CDR3 has 14 residues. With 7 bases clipped from V and 5 bases from J, the junction kept 10 bases outside the gene matches. This CDR3 reads CASTPGGAENEQYF. The CDR3, as DNA: TGTGCCAGCACCCCAGGGGGCGCTGAGAACGAGCAGTACTTC.

This rearrangement joins TRBV9 to TRBJ2-7, with 7 bases that match TRBD2. Germline trimming cut 4 bases from V and 3 bases from J; bases unmatched to any gene: 13. There are 16 residues in the CDR3. Per the germline V gene, CDR1 is SGDLS and CDR2 is YYNGEE. For the CDR3, the DNA is TGTGCCAGCAGCCCGAGCTTAGGGGAGGGGCACTACGAGCAGTACTTC. As protein: CASSPSLGEGHYEQYF.

The chain uses TRBV6-6 and TRBJ2-1; TRBD2 is a possible D gene (6 bases). CDR1 and CDR2 from the germline V gene are MNHNY and SVGAGI (reference sequence). This CDR3 is 15 amino acids long. Between the trimmed V and J ends, which lost 2 bases and 5 bases, there was a span of 13 bases. The CDR3 region has the DNA TGTGCCAGCAGTTACACGCGGGACTTCGACAATGAGCAGTTCTTC. This sequence encodes CASSYTRDFDNEQFF.

This sequence joins TRBV14 and TRBJ2-3; D is undetermined. V was pared by 2 bases and J by 3 bases, with 9 bases between. The CDR3 covers 14 residues. Germline values: CDR1 SGHDN, CDR2 FVKESK. The CDR3 coding sequence is TGTGCCAGCAGCCAACTACCCGCTACAGATACGCAGTATTTT. Protein: CASSQLPATDTQYF.

This chain links TRBV28 with TRBJ2-1; weak D call: TRBD2 (7 bases). Trimming cost V 8 bases and J 6 bases, with 11 bases left between them. From germline, CDR1 is MDHEN and CDR2 SYDVKM. There are 12 residues in the CDR3. The CDR3 DNA is TGTGCCAGCGTAGGGGGGGTCAATGAGCAGTTCTTC. Residues: CASVGGVNEQFF.

The chain recombines TRBV5-6 with TRBJ1-6; unclear D gene. Germline CDR1 is SGHDT and CDR2 is YYEEEE. Trimming removed 0 bases from V and 7 bases from J, with 5 bases in between. The CDR3 is 13 residues long. The CDR3 DNA follows: TGTGCCAGCAGCTTGGGAGGGAATTCACCCCTCCACTTT. Translation gives CASSLGGNSPLHF. Using reference TRBV5-6 and TRBJ1-6 for the parts outside the CDR3, the full variable domain is DAGVTQSPTHLIKTRGQQVTLRCSPKSGHDTVSWYQQALGQGPQFIFQYYEEEERQRGNFPDRFSGHQFPNYSSELNVNALLLGDSALYLCASSLGGNSPLHFGNGTRLTVT.

The chain has TRBV7-8 and TRBJ1-5; 11 nucleotides agree with TRBD1. The CDR3 is made up of 16 amino acids. CDR1 is SGHVS, CDR2 FQNEAQ, per germline. Losses at the gene ends were 5 bases for V and 3 bases for J; bases not matched to a gene: 6. The CDR3 DNA is TGTGCCAGCAGCCCCGGGACAGGGGGGATCAATCAGCCCCAGCATTTT. This sequence encodes CASSPGTGGINQPQHF.